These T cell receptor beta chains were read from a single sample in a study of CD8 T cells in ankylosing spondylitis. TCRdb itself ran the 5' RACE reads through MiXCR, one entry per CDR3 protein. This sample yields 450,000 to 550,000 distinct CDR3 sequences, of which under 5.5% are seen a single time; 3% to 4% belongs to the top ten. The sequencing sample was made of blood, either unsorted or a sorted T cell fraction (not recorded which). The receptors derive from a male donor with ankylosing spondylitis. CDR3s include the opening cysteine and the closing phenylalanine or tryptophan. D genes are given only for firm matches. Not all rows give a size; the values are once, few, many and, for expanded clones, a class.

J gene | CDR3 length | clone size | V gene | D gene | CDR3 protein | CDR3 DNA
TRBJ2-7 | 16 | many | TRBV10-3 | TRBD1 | CAISEPGQGASYEQYF | TGTGCCATCAGTGAGCCTGGACAGGGGGCGTCCTACGAGCAGTACTTC
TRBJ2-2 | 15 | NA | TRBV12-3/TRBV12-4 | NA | CASSSDDSNTGELFF | TGTGCCAGCAGTTCCGACGACAGTAACACCGGGGAGCTGTTTTTT
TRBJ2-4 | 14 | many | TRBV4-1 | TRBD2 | CASSPSGRRNIQYF | TGCGCCAGCAGCCCCAGCGGGAGACGAAACATTCAGTACTTC
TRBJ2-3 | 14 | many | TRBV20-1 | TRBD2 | CSAGAGGRTDTQYF | TGCAGTGCCGGAGCGGGAGGGCGCACAGATACGCAGTATTTT
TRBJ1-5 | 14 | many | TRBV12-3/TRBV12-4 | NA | CASSLASSNQPQHF | TGTGCCAGCAGTTTAGCTTCTAGCAATCAGCCCCAGCATTTT
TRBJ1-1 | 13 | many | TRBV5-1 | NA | CASSAGTRTEAFF | TGCGCCAGCAGTGCAGGCACGAGAACTGAAGCTTTCTTT
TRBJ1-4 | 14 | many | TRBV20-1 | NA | CSARDGLPNEKLFF | TGCAGTGCTAGAGATGGACTCCCTAATGAAAAACTGTTTTTT
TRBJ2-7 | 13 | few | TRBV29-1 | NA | CSVALALSYEQYF | TGCAGCGTTGCTCTGGCTCTCTCCTACGAGCAGTACTTC
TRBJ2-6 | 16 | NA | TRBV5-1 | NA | CASYPSPNSGANVLTF | TGCGCCAGCTACCCTTCACCGAACTCTGGGGCCAACGTCCTGACTTTC
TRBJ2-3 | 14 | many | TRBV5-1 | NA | CASSWGIMTDTQYF | TGCGCCAGCAGCTGGGGGATAATGACAGATACGCAGTATTTT
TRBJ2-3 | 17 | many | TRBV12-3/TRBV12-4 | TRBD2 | CASSLPSSGGLTDTQYF | TGTGCCAGCAGTTTACCCTCCAGCGGGGGTCTCACAGATACGCAGTATTTT
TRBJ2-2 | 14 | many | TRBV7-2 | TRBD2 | CASKWGGSTGELFF | TGTGCCAGCAAGTGGGGGGGAAGCACCGGGGAGCTGTTTTTT
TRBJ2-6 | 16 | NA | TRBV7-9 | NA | CASTRGTLEGANVLTF | TGTGCCAGCACCAGAGGGACTCTTGAGGGAGCCAACGTCCTGACTTTC
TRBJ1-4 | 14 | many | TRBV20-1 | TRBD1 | CSALAGQGNEKLFF | TGCAGTGCTCTGGCGGGACAGGGAAATGAAAAACTGTTTTTT
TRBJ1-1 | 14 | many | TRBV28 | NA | CASSFNRALTEAFF | TGTGCCAGCAGTTTTAACAGGGCCCTTACTGAAGCTTTCTTT
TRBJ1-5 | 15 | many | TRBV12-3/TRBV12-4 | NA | CASISAGTSNQPQHF | TGTGCCAGCATTTCCGCCGGGACTAGCAATCAGCCCCAGCATTTT
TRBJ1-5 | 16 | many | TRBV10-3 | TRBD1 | CAISESGGQGNQPQHF | TGTGCCATCAGTGAGTCGGGAGGACAGGGCAATCAGCCCCAGCATTTT
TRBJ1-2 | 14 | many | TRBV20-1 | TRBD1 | CSASDPGGADGYTF | TGCAGTGCTAGCGACCCAGGGGGCGCGGATGGCTACACCTTC
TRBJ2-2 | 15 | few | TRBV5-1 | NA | CASSTGQTDAGELFF | TGCGCCAGCAGCACAGGACAGACCGACGCCGGGGAGCTGTTTTTT
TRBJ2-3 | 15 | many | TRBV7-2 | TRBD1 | CASSYRGQVTDTQYF | TGTGCCAGCAGCTACAGGGGGCAGGTGACAGATACGCAGTATTTT
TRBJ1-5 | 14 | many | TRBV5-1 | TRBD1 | CASSYDRGGQPQHF | TGCGCCAGCAGCTACGACAGGGGCGGGCAGCCCCAGCATTTT
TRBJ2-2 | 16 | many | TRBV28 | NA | CASEPFQWQGTGELFF | TGTGCCAGCGAGCCGTTTCAGTGGCAGGGTACCGGGGAGCTGTTTTTT
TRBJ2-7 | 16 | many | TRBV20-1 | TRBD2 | CSAVLTSGRSPYEQYF | TGCAGTGCCGTGCTGACTAGCGGGAGAAGTCCCTACGAGCAGTACTTC
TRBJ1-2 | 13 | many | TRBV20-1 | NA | CSPTRGANYGYTF | TGCAGTCCTACCAGGGGAGCTAACTATGGCTACACCTTC
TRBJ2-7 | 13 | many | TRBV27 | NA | CASSPQGYYEQYF | TGTGCCAGCAGCCCACAGGGATACTACGAGCAGTACTTC
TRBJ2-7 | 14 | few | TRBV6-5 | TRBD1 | CASSYDRETYEQYF | TGTGCCAGCAGTTACGACAGGGAAACCTACGAGCAGTACTTC
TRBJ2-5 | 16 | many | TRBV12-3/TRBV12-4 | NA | CASSPGEYRERETQYF | TGTGCCAGCAGCCCAGGGGAATACCGGGAAAGAGAGACCCAGTACTTC
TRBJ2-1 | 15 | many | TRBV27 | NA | CASRGLGQGYNEQFF | TGTGCCAGCAGGGGGTTGGGCCAGGGGTACAATGAGCAGTTCTTC
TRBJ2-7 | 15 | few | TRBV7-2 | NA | CASSPRSGASYEQYF | TGTGCCAGCAGCCCCCGGTCAGGGGCCTCCTACGAGCAGTACTTC
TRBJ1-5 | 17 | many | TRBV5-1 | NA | CASSLVNPYRSNQPQHF | TGCGCCAGCAGCTTGGTGAACCCTTACAGGAGCAATCAGCCCCAGCATTTT
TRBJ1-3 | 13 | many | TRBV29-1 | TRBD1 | CSVRDRGENTIYF | TGCAGCGTTCGGGACAGGGGGGAAAACACCATATATTTT
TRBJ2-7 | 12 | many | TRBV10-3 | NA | CAAGHDSYEQYF | TGTGCCGCGGGACACGACTCCTACGAGCAGTACTTC
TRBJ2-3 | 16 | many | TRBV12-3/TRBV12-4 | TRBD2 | CASIKAGAGNTDTQYF | TGTGCCAGCATAAAAGCGGGAGCGGGAAACACAGATACGCAGTATTTT
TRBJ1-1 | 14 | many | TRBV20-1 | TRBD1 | CSASAGGRDTEAFF | TGCAGTGCTAGTGCAGGGGGAAGAGACACTGAAGCTTTCTTT
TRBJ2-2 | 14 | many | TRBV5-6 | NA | CASSLDPGPGELFF | TGTGCCAGCAGCTTGGATCCGGGGCCCGGGGAGCTGTTTTTT
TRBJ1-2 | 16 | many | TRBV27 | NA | CASSSRQQPPNYGYTF | TGTGCCAGCAGTTCCCGCCAGCAACCGCCTAACTATGGCTACACCTTC
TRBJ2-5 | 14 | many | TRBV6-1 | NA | CASSTGSLGETQYF | TGTGCCAGCAGTACCGGGTCCCTGGGGGAGACCCAGTACTTC
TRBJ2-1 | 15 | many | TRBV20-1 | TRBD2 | CSARSFNLAGNEQFF | TGCAGTGCTAGAAGTTTTAACCTAGCGGGCAATGAGCAGTTCTTC
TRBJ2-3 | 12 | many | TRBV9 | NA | CASSVEGNTQYF | TGTGCCAGCAGCGTAGAGGGAAATACGCAGTATTTT
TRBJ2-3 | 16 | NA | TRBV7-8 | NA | CASSLEAARRTDTQYF | TGTGCCAGCAGCTTAGAGGCGGCCCGACGTACCGATACGCAGTATTTT
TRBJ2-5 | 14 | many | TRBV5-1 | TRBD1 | CASSVGQVQETQYF | TGCGCCAGCAGCGTAGGACAGGTCCAAGAGACCCAGTACTTC
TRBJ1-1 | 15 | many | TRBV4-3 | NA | CASSQGSGVNTEAFF | TGCGCCAGCAGCCAAGGAAGCGGGGTGAACACTGAAGCTTTCTTT
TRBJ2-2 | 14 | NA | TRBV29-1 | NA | CSVAGQLNTGELFF | TGCAGCGTTGCAGGACAGCTAAACACCGGGGAGCTGTTTTTT
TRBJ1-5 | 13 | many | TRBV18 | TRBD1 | CASSRTGEQPQHF | TGTGCCAGCTCGAGGACAGGGGAACAGCCCCAGCATTTT
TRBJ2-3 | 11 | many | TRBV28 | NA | CASSLADTQYF | TGTGCCAGCAGCTTAGCAGATACGCAGTATTTT
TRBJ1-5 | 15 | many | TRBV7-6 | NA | CASSLEAGTGQPQHF | TGTGCCAGCAGCTTAGAGGCGGGAACAGGCCAGCCCCAGCATTTT
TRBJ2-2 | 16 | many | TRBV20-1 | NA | CSARDPGGGSMKELFF | TGCAGTGCTAGAGATCCAGGGGGCGGGAGTATGAAGGAGCTGTTTTTT
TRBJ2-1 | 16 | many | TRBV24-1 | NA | CATSDPDKVLSYEQFF | TGTGCCACCAGTGATCCCGACAAGGTTCTTAGCTATGAGCAGTTCTTC
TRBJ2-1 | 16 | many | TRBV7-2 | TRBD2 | CASSLSSGSSYNEQFF | TGTGCCAGCAGCCTAAGTAGCGGGAGCTCCTACAATGAGCAGTTCTTC
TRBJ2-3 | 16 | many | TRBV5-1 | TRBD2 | CASSYLPSGNSDTQYF | TGCGCCAGCAGCTACCTACCAAGCGGGAACTCAGATACGCAGTATTTT
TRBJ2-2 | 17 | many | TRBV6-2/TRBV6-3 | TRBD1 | CASSRSLRGRGTGELFF | TGTGCCAGCAGCCGATCCCTCAGGGGGCGCGGCACCGGGGAGCTGTTTTTT
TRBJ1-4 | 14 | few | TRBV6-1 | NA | CASSPRAWKEKLFF | TGTGCCAGCAGCCCACGGGCTTGGAAGGAAAAACTGTTTTTT
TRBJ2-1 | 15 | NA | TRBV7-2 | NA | CASSEGHSSYNEQFF | TGTGCCAGCAGTGAGGGCCACAGCTCCTACAATGAGCAGTTCTTC